The source of this T cell receptor beta chain is a study of CD8+ T cells in alopecia areata. In the study overall: Tofacitinib treatment spanned 6 to 18 months, with 6 months off drug afterward.

Alopecia areata patients had lesional scalp punch biopsies and peripheral blood taken from them. Extraction and reverse transcription of RNA yielded cDNA as the sequencing template. Method: immunoSEQ multiplex PCR; TCRdb's copy keeps in-frame clones and lacks some. The table records 160,000 or so clones, less than 80% of them present only once. Specimen: CD8+ T cells sorted from blood, collected at week 0. The origin of this receptor is a human donor with alopecia areata.

The CDR3 reads CSDTDSGQETQYF. The CDR3 DNA follows: TGCAGCGATACTGACTCGGGCCAAGAGACCCAGTACTTC. The chain combines TRBV29-1 with TRBJ2-5; unclear D gene. Trimming cost V 7 bases and J 1 base, with 13 bases left between them. The CDR3 sequence is 13 residues long. Germline CDR1 SQVTM, CDR2 ANQGSEA.